Presented here are 17 T cell receptor beta chains from one specimen sequenced in a study of cytomegalovirus exposure and HLA in healthy donors. PCR primers comprised 60 Vbeta and 13 Jbeta primers. Only in-frame clones appear in the TCRdb table, and some are missing; sequencing was by immunoSEQ multiplex PCR. This sample has more than 50,000 clones, with 75% found just once. The material sequenced was PBMCs. The receptors stem from a woman between 40 and 50 years old in good health and CMV-seropositive.

Notes on this clone: Germline and junction disagree at one end, which may indicate a read error. The genes are TRBV2 and TRBJ1-5, with 9 bases identical to TRBD1. The CDR3 is 15 amino acids. CDR1 SNHLY and CDR2 FYNNEI come from the germline V gene. DNA for the CDR3: TGTGCCAGCGGAAGGGACAGGGATAGCGATCAGCCCCAGCATTTT. Its protein is CASGRDRDSDQPQHF.

The chain has TRBV5-4 and TRBJ1-1; 11 bases agree with TRBD1. The J segment lost 5 bases and the V segment lost 4 bases, leaving 7 bases of the junction unmatched. The CDR3 length is 15 residues. The germline gives CDR1 SGHNT, CDR2 YYREEE (reference sequence). This CDR3 is CASSTGQGAYTEAFF. CDR3 in DNA: TGTGCCAGCAGCACTGGACAGGGGGCATATACTGAAGCTTTCTTT.

This clone was detected once. The chain joins TRBV7-2 to TRBJ1-3; no clear D gene. Germline lookup yields CDR1 SGHTA and CDR2 FQGNSA. The CDR3 has 15 residues. Trimming stripped 3 bases from V and 0 bases from J, with 9 bases between. The CDR3: CASSLRSVSGNTIYF. CDR3 nucleotide sequence: TGTGCCAGCAGCTTGAGATCGGTCTCTGGAAACACCATATATTTT.

This clone has more than one count but fewer than ten. The rearrangement uses TRBV10-1 and TRBJ2-3; 10 bases align to TRBD2. CDR1 WNHNN and CDR2 SYGVQD come from the germline V gene (reference sequence). The length of the CDR3 is 18 residues. Losses at the gene ends were 8 bases for V and 6 bases for J; bases not matched to a gene: 20. The CDR3 region has the DNA TGCGCCAGCCGCCCAGGGGGAGTACTAGCGGGGCGTCACGATACGCAGTATTTT. It translates to CASRPGGVLAGRHDTQYF.

This clone was seen more than once but under ten times. Other nucleotide sequences from this sample produce the same CDR3. The rearrangement uses TRBV9 and TRBJ2-5; 9 nucleotides agree with TRBD1. Germline V CDR1 and CDR2: SGDLS, YYNGEE. The CDR3 length is 15 residues. With 0 bases clipped from V and 4 bases from J, the junction kept 4 bases outside the gene matches. CDR3 region: CASSVGTGVGETQYF. As DNA, the CDR3 is TGTGCCAGCAGCGTAGGGACAGGGGTAGGAGAGACCCAGTACTTC.

The chain employs TRBV5-1 and TRBJ2-7, with 10 bases lining up with TRBD1. The CDR3 sequence is 14 residues long. Germline CDR1 is SGHRS and CDR2 is YFSETQ. V shed 3 bases and J 6 bases; nucleotides not matched to a gene: 6. CDR3 protein: CASSSGTGEGEQYF. The DNA for the CDR3 is TGCGCCAGCAGCTCCGGGACAGGGGAAGGCGAGCAGTACTTC.

The chain joins TRBV19 to TRBJ2-7; D is ambiguous. The germline gives CDR1 LNHDA, CDR2 SQIVND (reference sequence). The CDR3 is 16 amino acids. V lost 0 bases to trimming and J lost 3 bases, with 15 bases between them. This CDR3 reads CASSIDSTSGYYEQYF. CDR3 nucleotide sequence: TGTGCCAGTAGTATAGATTCCACCTCCGGTTACTACGAGCAGTACTTC.

J is TRBJ2-3 and V is TRBV6-5; TRBD2 matches 7 bases. The CDR3 loop spans 13 amino acids. With 0 bases clipped from V and 6 bases from J, the junction kept 0 bases outside the gene matches. The germline V gene has CDR1 MNHEY and CDR2 SVGAGI. CDR3 bases: TGTGCCAGCAGTTACTCAGCGGGGGATACGCAGTATTTT. Encoded protein: CASSYSAGDTQYF.

V and J are TRBV4-1 and TRBJ1-1, with 7 bases matching TRBD1. Germline lookup yields CDR1 MGHRA and CDR2 YSYEKL. Germline trimming cut 2 bases from V and 8 bases from J; bases unmatched to any gene: 11. CDR3 length equals 15 residues. The CDR3 nucleotides read TGCGCCAGCAGCCAATTCAGACAGGGTATCATCGAAGCTTTCTTT. Amino acid sequence: CASSQFRQGIIEAFF.

The V and J genes are TRBV15 and TRBJ1-4; no reliable D call. Germline CDR1 reads LNHNV; CDR2 reads YYDKDF (reference sequence). This CDR3 region has 15 residues. V lost 3 bases and J 3 bases, leaving 11 bases between the germline ends. This CDR3 is CATSRKRAANEKLFF. The CDR3 DNA sequence: TGTGCCACCAGCAGGAAGAGGGCGGCTAATGAAAAACTGTTTTTT.

This clone was picked up one time. The V and J genes are TRBV27 and TRBJ2-7; TRBD1 aligns across 8 bases. The CDR3 loop spans 15 amino acids. CDR1 is MNHEY, CDR2 SMNVEV, per germline (reference sequence). V dropped 3 bases and J dropped 0; count of bases not matched to a gene: 4. DNA of the CDR3: TGTGCCAGCAGTTTCGGACAGGGTCTCTCCTACGAGCAGTACTTC. Protein sequence: CASSFGQGLSYEQYF.

The J gene is TRBJ2-2, the V gene TRBV19; tentatively, D is TRBD1 (6 bases). The CDR3 consists of 15 residues. V was shortened by 4 bases and J by 4 bases, with 13 bases between the two germline ends. Germline CDR1 is LNHDA and CDR2 is SQIVND (reference sequence). Here the CDR3 reads CASSTPGHRTGELFF. In DNA form, the CDR3 reads TGTGCCAGTAGTACCCCGGGACACCGCACCGGGGAGCTGTTTTTT.

This chain connects TRBV5-1 to TRBJ2-7; 7 positions match TRBD2. The junction had 14 bases not matched to a gene; V was cut back by 0 bases and J by 5 bases. The CDR3 extends over 17 amino acids. The germline gives CDR1 SGHRS, CDR2 YFSETQ. The chain's CDR3 is CASSLGPSGLLPNEQYF. CDR3 sequence (DNA): TGCGCCAGCAGCTTGGGTCCCTCGGGACTATTACCTAACGAGCAGTACTTC.

The rearrangement uses TRBV5-8 and TRBJ2-1; 8 nucleotides align to TRBD2. The CDR3 length is 15 residues. Per the germline V gene, CDR1 is SGHTS and CDR2 is YDEGEE. The V segment lost 1 base and the J segment 5 bases; nucleotides outside the gene matches: 5. The CDR3 is CASSLRGGNHNEQFF. DNA for the CDR3: TGTGCCAGCAGCTTGCGGGGGGGCAACCACAATGAGCAGTTCTTC.

V is TRBV5-5 and J is TRBJ2-5, with 11 bases that match TRBD2. Near its end, the DNA agrees better with TRBJ2-7, so the J call may be wrong. The CDR3 spans 18 residues. Looked up from germline, CDR1 is SGHKS and CDR2 is YYEKEE (reference sequence). The CDR3 sequence is CASSLGLAGGNAQYEQYF. The CDR3 DNA follows: TGTGCCAGCAGCTTGGGCCTAGCGGGGGGAAACGCCCAATACGAGCAGTACTTC.

V gene TRBV5-1 combines with J gene TRBJ1-4; 7 nucleotides agree with TRBD1. The germline CDR1 and CDR2 sequences are SGHRS and YFSETQ. V lost 0 bases, J lost 5 bases, and 1 base stayed unmatched. There are 14 residues in the CDR3. The CDR3 loop is CASSLETGNEKLFF. As DNA, the CDR3 is TGCGCCAGCAGCTTGGAGACAGGGAATGAAAAACTGTTTTTT.

The V call is TRBV18, the J call TRBJ1-2; TRBD1 might be the D (6 bases). The germline gives CDR1 KGHSH, CDR2 LQKENI. This CDR3 is 16 amino acids long. Trimming left V 3 bases short and J 4 bases short, with 18 bases between. For the CDR3, the DNA is TGTGCCAGCTCACCCGAGAGTAGGGGGTTAAGCTATGGCTACACCTTC. This gives the protein CASSPESRGLSYGYTF.